These 20 T cell receptor beta chains share one sample of origin, sequenced in a study of shared clonotypes between healthy human individuals. The assay was immunoSEQ multiplex PCR, and TCRdb's table has in-frame clones only and misses some. The sample contains 2 million or so clones, 95% of which appear only once. Sequenced: naive CD4+ T cells sorted from blood. The subset was: CD45RA+ positively selected. The receptors stem from a man younger than 35 in good health.

J is TRBJ2-1 and V is TRBV13; 7 bases line up with TRBD2. V lost 0 bases, J lost 5 bases, and 4 bases stayed unmatched. Germline V gene lookup returns CDR1 PRHDT and CDR2 FYEKMQ (reference sequence). The CDR3 contains 15 residues. DNA for the CDR3: TGTGCCAGCAGCTTAGGCCCAGCGGGGAACAATGAGCAGTTCTTC. Translation: CASSLGPAGNNEQFF.

This chain uses TRBV7-9 with TRBJ1-2; 7 bases are a match to TRBD1. The CDR3 loop spans 16 amino acids. V dropped 5 bases and J dropped 0; count of bases not matched to a gene: 9. CDR1 is SEHNR and CDR2 is FQNEAQ in the germline V gene (reference sequence). This CDR3 is CASSLETGVSNYGYTF. The CDR3 nucleotides are TGTGCCAGCAGCCTCGAAACAGGGGTCTCTAACTATGGCTACACCTTC.

This clone appeared once. The V call is TRBV27, the J call TRBJ1-5; TRBD1 aligns across 7 bases. This CDR3 has 17 residues. The V and J ends lost 4 bases and 0 bases, in that order; junction bases with no gene match: 9. Germline V gene sequence: CDR1 MNHEY, CDR2 SMNVEV (reference sequence). CDR3 nucleotides: TGTGCCAGCAGTTCACTCGGACAGGCTAATAGCAATCAGCCCCAGCATTTT. Translation: CASSSLGQANSNQPQHF.

The chain has TRBV10-3 and TRBJ1-1, with D possibly TRBD1 on 5 matching bases. This CDR3 has 15 residues. The V gene lost 11 bases and the J gene lost 1 base, with 20 bases spanning the gap. Germline CDR1 and CDR2: ENHRY and SYGVKD. The CDR3 protein is CAVRRETASNTEAFF. Here the CDR3 DNA reads TGTGCCGTCCGCCGTGAGACAGCTTCGAACACTGAAGCTTTCTTT.

This clone has a handful of counts. J is TRBJ2-1 and V is TRBV7-9; no clear D. The CDR3 is made up of 14 amino acids. V shed 4 bases and J shed 0 bases, with 7 bases lying between them. CDR1 is SEHNR, CDR2 FQNEAQ, per germline (reference sequence). DNA for the CDR3: TGTGCCAGCAGCTACGGCAGCTCCTACAATGAGCAGTTCTTC. It encodes CASSYGSSYNEQFF.

The CDR3 DNA is TGCGCCAGCAGCCAAGCTTTAAGCTCCTACAATGAGCAGTTCTTC. Protein: CASSQALSSYNEQFF. The chain carries TRBV4-1 and TRBJ2-1; D unclear. V lost 1 base to trimming and J lost 0 bases, with 7 bases between them. The CDR3 is 15 amino acids. CDR1 is MGHRA and CDR2 is YSYEKL in the germline V gene.

This sequence joins TRBV9 and TRBJ2-1; TRBD2 aligns across 7 bases. The germline CDR1 and CDR2 sequences are SGDLS and YYNGEE. The ends lost 4 bases at V and 0 bases at J; junction bases unmatched: 4. There are 15 residues in the CDR3. CDR3 protein: CASSPGGSSYNEQFF. The DNA of the CDR3 is TGTGCCAGCAGCCCGGGCGGGAGCTCCTACAATGAGCAGTTCTTC.

This chain uses TRBV6-1 with TRBJ2-1; tentatively, D is TRBD1 or TRBD2 (5 bases each). From germline, CDR1 is MNHNS and CDR2 SASEGT. The CDR3 consists of 17 residues. With 4 bases removed from V and 0 bases from J, the gap between germline ends came to 16 bases. The CDR3 is CASSVGERGPSYNEQFF. The CDR3 DNA follows: TGTGCCAGCAGTGTGGGGGAAAGGGGACCCTCCTACAATGAGCAGTTCTTC.

This clone was counted a single time. This chain's CDR3 is CASSLEVAGSWELFF. The CDR3 DNA is TGTGCCAGCAGCTTGGAGGTGGCGGGAAGTTGGGAGCTGTTTTTT. The rearrangement joins TRBV5-6 to TRBJ2-2; D possibly corresponds to TRBD2 (6 bases). There are 15 residues in the CDR3. Between the trimmed V and J ends, which lost 0 bases and 9 bases, there was a span of 15 bases. From germline, CDR1 is SGHDT and CDR2 YYEEEE.

The chain joins TRBV6-5 to TRBJ2-7; D perhaps matches TRBD1 (6 bases). V lost 0 bases to trimming and J lost 5 bases, with 11 bases between them. The germline V gene has CDR1 MNHEY and CDR2 SVGAGI. The CDR3 is 14 amino acids. CDR3 sequence reads: CASSYSGQRNEQYF. The CDR3 nucleotides are TGTGCCAGCAGTTACTCCGGACAGCGCAACGAGCAGTACTTC.

The V call is TRBV6-5, the J call TRBJ2-2; tentatively, D is TRBD2 (5 bases). Germline-derived CDR1 and CDR2 are MNHEY and SVGAGI. Trimming left V 0 bases short and J 7 bases short, with 15 bases between. This CDR3 contains 16 residues. CDR3 in amino acids: CASSYSWGAVSGELFF. CDR3 DNA sequence: TGTGCCAGCAGTTACTCTTGGGGAGCGGTCAGCGGGGAGCTGTTTTTT.

This clone came up once. Other DNA sequences from this sample encode an identical CDR3 as well. The rearrangement uses TRBV2 and TRBJ2-5; 13 positions match TRBD2. Per germline, CDR1 SNHLY and CDR2 FYNNEI. V lost 5 bases, J lost 5 bases, and 5 bases stayed unmatched. The CDR3 covers 15 residues. Written as DNA, the CDR3 is TGTGCCAGCAGTAGACTAGCGGGGGGAGGGGAGACCCAGTACTTC. Translation: CASSRLAGGGETQYF.

This clone was recorded once. The chain is built from TRBV2 and TRBJ1-2; tentative D call: TRBD1 (5 bases). The V end lost 3 bases, the J end lost 7 bases, and 12 bases lay between the germline ends. The germline gives CDR1 SNHLY, CDR2 FYNNEI. CDR3 size: 13 residues. CDR3 protein: CASSEVRAGGYTF. The CDR3 nucleotides read TGTGCCAGCAGTGAGGTCAGGGCGGGTGGCTACACCTTC.

The chain carries TRBV18 and TRBJ2-5; tentatively, D is TRBD2 (5 bases). The V gene lost 3 bases and the J gene lost 2 bases, with 19 bases spanning the gap. Germline CDR1 KGHSH, CDR2 LQKENI. The length of the CDR3 is 17 residues. CDR3 in amino acids: CASSPLPAVGYQETQYF. DNA for the CDR3: TGTGCCAGCTCACCCCTCCCAGCGGTAGGGTATCAAGAGACCCAGTACTTC.

V gene TRBV19 combines with J gene TRBJ1-4; no reliable D call. CDR3 length: 16 residues. The V end lost 4 bases, the J end lost 0 bases, and 12 bases lay between the germline ends. Per the germline V gene, CDR1 is LNHDA and CDR2 is SQIVND (reference sequence). The CDR3 is CASSRSAAATNEKLFF. DNA for the CDR3: TGTGCCAGTAGTAGGTCGGCAGCTGCAACTAATGAAAAACTGTTTTTT. Full variable domain (rest looked up from reference TRBV19 and TRBJ1-4): DGGITQSPKYLFRKEGQNVTLSCEQNLNHDAMYWYRQDPGQGLRLIYYSQIVNDFQKGDIAEGYSVSREKKESFPLTVTSAQKNPTAFYLCASSRSAAATNEKLFFGSGTQLSVL.

This clone was observed once. V and J are TRBV18 and TRBJ1-1; the D is unclear. V was cut by 6 bases and J by 0 bases, with 14 bases left in between. The CDR3 has 15 amino acids. Per germline, CDR1 KGHSH and CDR2 LQKENI. CDR3: CASSYSRAVNTEAFF. The CDR3 DNA follows: TGTGCCAGCTCCTATTCGAGGGCAGTGAACACTGAAGCTTTCTTT.

This chain connects TRBV30 to TRBJ1-4, with 10 bases aligning to TRBD1. The germline CDR1 and CDR2 sequences are GTSNPN and SVGIG (reference sequence). The CDR3 is 15 amino acids. J gave up 5 bases and V 1 base, and 4 bases lay outside the gene matches. This chain's CDR3 is CAWSEPGQGNEKLFF. The CDR3 DNA is TGTGCCTGGAGTGAACCGGGACAGGGGAATGAAAAACTGTTTTTT.

A single count supports this clone. This sample includes further DNA sequences coding for the same CDR3. The V and J genes are TRBV5-4 and TRBJ2-5; D is perhaps TRBD1 (6 bases). V lost 2 bases to trimming and J lost 2 bases, with 10 bases between them. CDR1 is SGHNT, CDR2 YYREEE, per germline (reference sequence). CDR3 size: 14 residues. The CDR3, as DNA: TGTGCCAGCAGCTTACCGGGACAACAAGAGACCCAGTACTTC. Translation: CASSLPGQQETQYF.

This clone was found a few times. The chain couples TRBV19 to TRBJ2-7, with 7 bases identical to TRBD1. The CDR3 runs 14 residues. The ends lost 2 bases at V and 3 bases at J; junction bases unmatched: 4. Germline V lookup: CDR1 LNHDA, CDR2 SQIVND (reference sequence). The CDR3 spells CASSIRQGLYEQYF. CDR3 DNA sequence: TGTGCCAGTAGTATACGACAGGGTCTCTACGAGCAGTACTTC.

The V gene is TRBV5-1, the J gene TRBJ2-7, with 11 bases fitting TRBD1. Germline loops: CDR1 SGHRS, CDR2 YFSETQ. This CDR3 is 15 amino acids long. Germline trimming cut 4 bases from V and 0 bases from J; bases unmatched to any gene: 3. In nucleotides, the CDR3 is TGCGCCAGCAGCACGGACAGGGGGCCCTCCTACGAGCAGTACTTC. Translated, it gives CASSTDRGPSYEQYF.